The 6 T cell receptor beta chains presented below share a single source sample, sequenced in a study of PD-1 blockade in classical Hodgkin lymphoma. Following autologous stem cell transplantation, relapse occurred in every patient, and exposure to brentuximab vedotin varied. Profiling relied on immunoSEQ multiplex PCR, and the TCRdb table lists in-frame clones only, not all of them. The table records over 25,000 clones, around 73% of them present only once. Specimen: peripheral blood mononuclear cells (PBMCs), collected before the second cycle of nivolumab. These receptors all come from a human donor with classical Hodgkin lymphoma.

The chain couples TRBV7-9 to TRBJ1-2, with a weak D call TRBD1 (5 bases). V lost 5 bases to trimming and J lost 4 bases, with 11 bases between them. Germline loops: CDR1 SEHNR, CDR2 FQNEAQ (reference sequence). The CDR3 has 13 amino acids. This chain's CDR3 is CASSHDGGYGYTF. CDR3 nucleotide sequence: TGTGCCAGCAGCCACGACGGGGGCTATGGCTACACCTTC.

The chain couples TRBV7-2 to TRBJ2-2, with TRBD1 matching 8 bases. The CDR3 extends over 16 amino acids. The germline CDR1 and CDR2 sequences are SGHTA and FQGNSA. With 5 bases clipped from V and 5 bases from J, the junction kept 10 bases outside the gene matches. The CDR3 sequence: CASSLQQGAWTGELFF. For the CDR3, the DNA is TGTGCCAGCAGCCTCCAGCAGGGGGCGTGGACCGGGGAGCTGTTTTTT.

The V gene is TRBV5-1, the J gene TRBJ2-1, with TRBD2 identical over 8 bases. The trim removed 4 bases at V and 8 bases at J, leaving 11 bases unmatched. The CDR3 has 15 residues. Germline CDR1 is SGHRS and CDR2 is YFSETQ. CDR3 loop: CASSRGGQTWDEQFF. CDR3 nucleotides: TGCGCCAGCAGCCGCGGGGGGCAAACTTGGGATGAGCAGTTCTTC.

The rearrangement uses TRBV27 and TRBJ2-7; maybe TRBD2 (6 bases). Germline CDR1 and CDR2: MNHEY and SMNVEV (reference sequence). Trimming removed 5 bases at V and 0 bases at J, with 14 bases between. The CDR3 is 15 residues long. The CDR3 is CASSALLAFSYEQYF. The CDR3 DNA reads TGTGCCAGCAGTGCTTTGCTAGCGTTCTCCTACGAGCAGTACTTC.

V and J are TRBV28 and TRBJ2-7; possible D gene TRBD1, 5 bases. The CDR3 consists of 11 residues. Deletions cut 6 bases from V and 6 bases from J, with 9 bases between. Germline CDR1 MDHEN, CDR2 SYDVKM. Written as DNA, the CDR3 is TGTGCCAGCAGCATAAGGGGCGAGCAGTACTTC. The encoded protein is CASSIRGEQYF. Together with reference TRBV28 and TRBJ2-7, the CDR3 gives the full variable domain: DVKVTQSSRYLVKRTGEKVFLECVQDMDHENMFWYRQDPGLGLRLIYFSYDVKMKEKGDIPEGYSVSREKKERFSLILESASTNQTSMYLCASSIRGEQYFGPGTRLTVT.

The chain is built from TRBV30 and TRBJ2-3, with 9 positions matching TRBD1. CDR3 size: 16 residues. Germline assignment: CDR1 GTSNPN and CDR2 SVGIG (reference sequence). J lost 2 bases, V lost 2 bases, and 8 bases had no gene match. The CDR3 protein is CAWSLPGTGTTDTQYF. As DNA, the CDR3 is TGTGCCTGGAGTCTCCCCGGGACAGGGACCACAGATACGCAGTATTTT.